This T cell receptor (beta chain) was observed in a study of T-cell memory formation after mild COVID-19 (dated by TCRdb to 2020 to 2023). About the study as a whole: TCR sequence clusters from the two donors were largely donor specific. The cohort was made up of two young adult volunteers, one female and one male, who were previously healthy. In a couple of donors, T-cell clones that expanded and contracted after mild COVID-19 were tracked by sequencing TCRalpha and TCRbeta repertoires over time. The investigation overall reported the following: The study covered only a couple of mild cases, and larger cohorts including severe cases with pre-infection samples were considered necessary. Some responding clones were detected in pre-infection memory, which suggested that pre-existing cross-reactive memory T cells had joined the SARS-CoV-2 response. SARS-CoV-2 specificity of the second-wave clones peaking on day 37 was not confirmed. Balanced CD4/CD8 phenotypes were observed for clones contracting from day 15 to 85, whereas a bias towards CD4+ was observed for a second wave of clones expanding from day 15 to 37. Contracting CD4+ clones appeared mostly in the CM and EM memory subsets, whereas CD8+ clones were enriched in EMRA.

Deletion took 4 bases off V and 5 bases off J, with a span of 11 bases between the germline ends. CDR1 and CDR2, per the germline V gene, are MNHEY and SVGAGI. From the cysteine up to the phenylalanine, the CDR3 has a length of 13 residues. The retained sequence is limited to the CDR3, 39 bases, with the frame set at the first base. With regard to this clonotype: Its binding antigen is unknown. Base qualities are not provided; no much larger clone lies one nucleotide away.

PBMCs were isolated by Ficoll-Paque density gradient centrifugation. Instrument on record: Illumina NovaSeq 6000. TCRalpha and TCRbeta cDNA libraries were constructed by 5'RACE with constant-segment primers, with sample barcodes and unique molecular identifiers being introduced. Trizol reagent was used to extract RNA from every sample. The libraries were amplified in two PCR steps, and the second step added a second sample barcode and Illumina TruSeq adapters. Sequencing of the libraries was done on an Illumina NovaSeq, producing 2 x 150 bp paired-end reads. The study's own analysis went as follows. The reads were demultiplexed and collapsed into UMI-guided consensus sequences using migec v1.2.7. Using mixcr v2.1.11, the UMI consensuses were aligned to TRA and TRB V and J templates and assembled into clonotypes. A clonotype was counted as expanded or contracted only if both edgeR and NoisET called the change significant, with noise models trained on biological replicates. For edgeR calls, a false discovery rate-adjusted p below 0.01 and a log2 fold-change threshold of 1 were applied. PCA with hierarchical clustering of max-normalized trajectories of the 1000 most abundant clonotypes was used as exploratory dynamics analysis. Separately sequenced CD4+ and CD8+ repertoires were used to assign a CD4 or CD8 phenotype to each responding clone. TCRdb handled the public reads itself, with Q25 trimming in fastp and clone calling in MiXCR, and kept productive beta chains. Records with the same CDR3 protein are collapsed into one entry carrying the most frequent genes and DNA. These V and J calls derive from TCRdb rather than the authors' analysis. The sample table records almost 350,000 distinct CDR3 sequences; roughly 20% of these occur just once. Roughly 23% of the sample comes from the top ten.

The receptor's source is a man between 18 and 29 years old who had mild COVID-19 (a few samples of this study predate the infection). The sample titles of this study are shuffled in the database, so cell type and time point are left out; the donor was told from shared clones. The chain employs TRBV6-5 and TRBJ2-5; the D segment could be TRBD1, given 6 matching bases. Sequencing was carried out using PBMCs or a T cell subset sorted from them (not recorded which). The CDR3 protein sequence reads: CASSFRGIETQYF. The bases are TGTGCCAGCAGTTTCAGGGGAATCGAGACCCAGTACTTC.